This note documents a single TCR beta chain sequence. Methods used by the authors: From reference gene primer amplification, estimates of nucleated cell counts were derived. Using immunoSEQ multiplex PCR, the repertoire was profiled, and TCRdb retains in-frame clones only, with some absent. The V and J calls and the clone size are those of that table, but D and trimming were determined from the DNA. The data contain approximately 360,000 clones, approximately 89% of them singletons. This CDR3 is built from 14 residues. CDR1 is KGHSH and CDR2 is LQKENI in the germline V gene. Losses at the gene ends were 0 bases for V and 6 bases for J; bases not matched to a gene: 2. These data come from a study of blood T cell repertoires in COVID-19. Cohort allocation depended upon clinical history that participants reported.

This chain connects TRBV18 to TRBJ2-7; TRBD2 agrees at 10 bases. The sequenced sample was PBMCs or T cells enriched from blood (not recorded which). The sequence was collected from a man aged 35 to 55 in a cohort exposed to, infected with or recovered from COVID-19 (not recorded which). The CDR3 sequence: CASSPPTSGREQYF. CDR3 coding DNA: TGTGCCAGCTCACCACCGACTAGCGGGCGCGAGCAGTACTTC.